The clone carrying this T cell receptor beta chain has ten or more counts. The antigen remains unidentified. RNA was extracted from bulk tissue without any cell sorting. The normal lung tissue was taken more than 3 cm from the tumor edge. A modified ARM-PCR protocol with three rounds of nested PCR amplified TCRbeta. Each CDR3 protein is one row after TCRdb ran MiXCR on the multiplex PCR reads. The repertoire holds about 100,000 distinct CDR3 sequences, with roughly 60% as singletons. The source of the sample is a study of tumor and adjacent non-tumor tissue in lung cancer. Background on the study: Each sample yielded some 4 million productive TCRbeta reads on average.

This CDR3 spans 15 amino acids. Trimming took off 3 bases at V and 4 bases at J, with 15 bases between the two ends. Germline lookup yields CDR1 DFQATT and CDR2 SNEGSKA (reference sequence). General study results and limits: Normal lung showed higher cumulative top 100 clone frequency than tumor. Compared with tumor, normal lung showed significantly lower TCR diversity.

The sequencing sample was made of distant non-tumor lung tissue. The clonotype originates from a man younger than 45 with non-small cell lung cancer. This chain joins TRBV20-1 and TRBJ2-2, with a tentative D call TRBD1 (6 bases). In nucleotides, the CDR3 is TGCAGTGCTAGTTTAGCAGGGGATTTCACCGGGGAGCTGTTTTTT. It translates to CSASLAGDFTGELFF.